This T cell receptor (beta chain) was retrieved from a study of regulatory T cells in long-lasting Graves disease. Study-level results: Since the sample size was small, accuracy may have been reduced. TRBV28 was favored in persistent disease, as were TRBJ1-2 and TRBJ2-5.

Germline trimming cut 4 bases from V and 4 bases from J; bases unmatched to any gene: 8. CDR1 MNHEY and CDR2 SMNVEV come from the germline V gene (reference sequence). The CDR3 extends over 17 amino acids. Building the TCR beta libraries relied on iRepertoire HTBI primers, and CDR3 regions underwent Arm-PCR. Per the original data handling: Identification yielded about 66 TRBV and over eleven TRBJ segments across samples. TCRdb independently ran MiXCR on the multiplex PCR reads; one entry per CDR3 protein. For this entry, the V and J calls and clone size follow TCRdb and not the study's own pipeline. The sample has under 500,000 distinct CDR3 sequences, roughly 17% seen once. Documented time point: newly diagnosed GD, antithyroid drugs for less than 3 months. The TCR library was made from RNA that had been extracted from PBMCs in TRIzol. Approximately 9.9-milliliter peripheral blood samples went into EDTA tubes.

The sample holds many counts of this clonotype. The antigen remains undetermined. In addition, the sample was reused for a study of T cells in Graves' hyperthyroidism and ophthalmopathy.

This sequence was found in a woman younger than 45 with Graves disease. This chain joins TRBV27 and TRBJ2-7, with 15 bases fitting TRBD2. The sequences come from peripheral blood mononuclear cells (PBMCs), collected at new diagnosis, from a patient treated with antithyroid drugs. CDR3 residues: CASSYLSGLAGGYEQYF. The CDR3 bases are TGTGCCAGCAGTTACCTCTCCGGACTAGCGGGAGGGTACGAGCAGTACTTC.